This is a list of T cell receptor beta chains from one sample in a study of PD-L1 blockade in urothelial cancer. Sequencing was performed with immunoSEQ multiplex PCR; in TCRdb, only in-frame clones are kept and a portion is missing. The data contain around 56,000 clones, around 84% of them singletons. The sample here was PBMCs, taken around atezolizumab (anti-PD-L1) treatment. The receptors stem from a man aged 45-65 years with urothelial cancer. Each CDR3 is given with its conserved first and last residue. D genes are given only for firm matches. Not every row has a clone size; where given, it reads once, few, many or a size class.

size,J,V,D,DNA,CDR3
-,TRBJ2-1,TRBV6-1,TRBD2,TGTGCCAGCAGAGCGAGGACTAGCAACGATGAGCAGTTCTTC,CASRARTSNDEQFF
-,TRBJ2-3,TRBV2,-,TGTGCCAGCAGTGTTGGCAGGGGCACAGATACGCAGTATTTT,CASSVGRGTDTQYF
-,TRBJ1-1,TRBV5-1,-,TGCGCCAGCAGTCCAACTACAGGGCAGAACACTGAAGCTTTCTTT,CASSPTTGQNTEAFF
-,TRBJ1-2,TRBV28,TRBD1,TGTGCCAGCAGTGCTACGGGACAGGGGGCTGTTGGCTACACCTTC,CASSATGQGAVGYTF
once,TRBJ1-4,TRBV28,-,TGTGCCAGCAGTTTACACCCCGGCAGAGGGACTAATGAAAAACTGTTTTTT,CASSLHPGRGTNEKLFF
-,TRBJ1-5,TRBV30,TRBD1,TGTGCCTGGAGTTCCGGAGCAGGGGGCTTTCAACAGCCCCAGCATTTT,CAWSSGAGGFQQPQHF
-,TRBJ2-5,TRBV5-4,TRBD2,TGTGCCAGCAGCAAAGGGACTAGCGGGAGGAAAGAGACCCAGTACTTC,CASSKGTSGRKETQYF
-,TRBJ2-7,TRBV19,-,TGTGCCAGTAGTGCTAGCCGCCGCGAGCAGTACTTC,CASSASRREQYF
-,TRBJ2-1,TRBV6-5,-,TGTGCCAGCAGTTCTAGTGGGGCGGGGTTTACGAATGAGCAGTTCTTC,CASSSSGAGFTNEQFF
-,TRBJ2-1,TRBV19,-,TGTGCCAGTAGTTTGCGGGGAAATTACAATGAGCAGTTCTTC,CASSLRGNYNEQFF
once,TRBJ1-2,TRBV27,TRBD1,TGTGCCAGCAGTCCCGTTCCCGACAGGGGGATCGGCTACACCTTC,CASSPVPDRGIGYTF
-,TRBJ2-3,TRBV5-1,TRBD2,TGCGCCAGCAGCTTCAGCGGGAGTGCAGATACGCAGTATTTT,CASSFSGSADTQYF
-,TRBJ1-5,TRBV28,-,TGTGCCAGCAGCGACAGAAAAGATCAGCCCCAGCATTTT,CASSDRKDQPQHF
-,TRBJ2-2,TRBV28,TRBD1,TGTGCCATAACAGACAGGGGCGCGAACACCGGGGAGCTGTTTTTT,CAITDRGANTGELFF
-,TRBJ2-7,TRBV9,TRBD1,TGTGCCAGCAGCGTCGGGACAGGGAACGAGCAGTACTTC,CASSVGTGNEQYF
few,TRBJ2-2,TRBV11-2,TRBD1,TGTGCCAGCAGCTCGACCGGGACAGCCACCGGGGAGCTGTTTTTT,CASSSTGTATGELFF
-,TRBJ2-5,TRBV11-3,TRBD2,TGTGCCAGCAGCTCCCGGACTAGCGGGAAAGGAGAGACCCAGTACTTC,CASSSRTSGKGETQYF
-,TRBJ2-1,TRBV4-1,TRBD2,TGCGCCAGCAGCCGTATAGCGGGAGTGTCCTACAATGAGCAGTTCTTC,CASSRIAGVSYNEQFF
-,TRBJ2-4,TRBV19,TRBD1,TGTGCCAGTAGTATCCCCGACAGGGGGACCCTTGAAAAAAACATTCAGTACTTC,CASSIPDRGTLEKNIQYF
-,TRBJ2-1,TRBV11-1,TRBD2,TGTGCCAGCAGTCGATTGACTAGCGGTGAGCAGTTCTTC,CASSRLTSGEQFF
-,TRBJ1-5,TRBV2,-,TGTGCCAGCAGAAGGGGTGTTAACTCCGGGCCCCAGCATTTT,CASRRGVNSGPQHF
once,TRBJ2-3,TRBV9,TRBD2,TGTGCCAGCAGCGGGTACGGGACTACCACAGATACGCAGTATTTT,CASSGYGTTTDTQYF
once,TRBJ1-3,TRBV6-1,-,TGTGCCATCCAGTCCGCCCGGAGCACCATATATTTT,CAIQSARSTIYF
-,TRBJ2-2,TRBV7-2,-,TGTGCCAGCAGCTTCGCCGGACGTCAGGGAGGGGAGCTGTTTTTT,CASSFAGRQGGELFF
-,TRBJ2-3,TRBV5-1,TRBD2,TGCGCCAGCAGCTTGGCTAGCGGTTTTGATACGCAGTATTTT,CASSLASGFDTQYF